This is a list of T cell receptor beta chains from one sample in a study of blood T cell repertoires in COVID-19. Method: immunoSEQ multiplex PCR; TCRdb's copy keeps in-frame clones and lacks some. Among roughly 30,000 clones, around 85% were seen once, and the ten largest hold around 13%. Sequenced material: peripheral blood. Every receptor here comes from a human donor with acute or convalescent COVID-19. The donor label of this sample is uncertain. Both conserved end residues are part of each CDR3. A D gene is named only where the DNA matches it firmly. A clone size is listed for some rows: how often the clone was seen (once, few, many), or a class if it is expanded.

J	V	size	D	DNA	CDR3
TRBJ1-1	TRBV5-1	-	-	TGCGCCAGCAGCTTGGAACAGGGTTTTACTGAAGCTTTCTTT	CASSLEQGFTEAFF
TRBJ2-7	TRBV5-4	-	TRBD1	TGTGCCAGCAGCCGTCCGGGACAGAACTACGAGCAGTACTTC	CASSRPGQNYEQYF
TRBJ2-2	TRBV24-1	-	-	TGTGCCACCAGTGATTCAGGAAACACCGGGGAGCTGTTTTTT	CATSDSGNTGELFF
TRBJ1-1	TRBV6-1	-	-	TGTGCCAGCAGTGGTGGTGGTGGGGGGAGAGGCACTGAAGCTTTCTTT	CASSGGGGGRGTEAFF
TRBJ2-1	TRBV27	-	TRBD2	TGTGCCAGCAGTTTCGGACTAGCGGGTGGTAATGAGCAGTTCTTC	CASSFGLAGGNEQFF
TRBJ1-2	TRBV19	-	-	TGTGCCAGTAGTATCAGGCAGAACTATGGCTACACCTTC	CASSIRQNYGYTF
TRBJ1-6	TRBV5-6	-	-	TGTGCCAGCAGCCACCGGGACAATGGATCACCCCTCCACTTT	CASSHRDNGSPLHF
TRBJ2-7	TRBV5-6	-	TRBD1	TGTGCCAGCAGCTACGGGACAGGCCCCTACGAGCAGTACTTC	CASSYGTGPYEQYF
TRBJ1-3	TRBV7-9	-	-	TGTGCCAGCAGCCCAACAGGAAACACCATATATTTT	CASSPTGNTIYF
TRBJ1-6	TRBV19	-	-	TGTGCCAGTATTGACGGAGGGTTAAATTCACCCCTCCACTTT	CASIDGGLNSPLHF
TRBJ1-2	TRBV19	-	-	TGTGCCAGTAGTACTCCAGACAGGTACTATGGCTACACCTTC	CASSTPDRYYGYTF
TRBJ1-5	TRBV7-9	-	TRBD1	TGTGCCAGCAGCTTAGACAGGGGCTATCAGCCCCAGCATTTT	CASSLDRGYQPQHF
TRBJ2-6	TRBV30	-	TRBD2	TGTGCCTCCACGGGAGGGGCTGGGGCCAACGTCCTGACTTTC	CASTGGAGANVLTF
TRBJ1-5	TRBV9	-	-	TGTGCCAGCAGCGTAGCGGGATTCAATCAGCCCCAGCATTTT	CASSVAGFNQPQHF
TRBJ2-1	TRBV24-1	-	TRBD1	TGTGCCACCAGTGATTTGCAGCGGACAGGGAGCAATGAGCAGTTCTTC	CATSDLQRTGSNEQFF
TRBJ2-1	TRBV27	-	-	TGTGCCAGCAGTTTATCCGGCCGGAGCTGGCGGGGCGCACGGGATAATGAGCAGTTCTTC	CASSLSGRSWRGARDNEQFF
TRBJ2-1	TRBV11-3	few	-	TGTGCCAGCAGCTTAGACGGGAGCTCCTACAATGAGCAGTTCTTC	CASSLDGSSYNEQFF
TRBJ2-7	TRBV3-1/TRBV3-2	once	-	TGTGCCAGCAGCCAAGAGAGGGGGTACTCCTACGAGCAGTACTTC	CASSQERGYSYEQYF
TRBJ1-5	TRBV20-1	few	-	TGCAGTGCTAGTCCCTTTAATCAGCCCCAGCATTTT	CSASPFNQPQHF
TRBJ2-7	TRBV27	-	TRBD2	TGTGCCAGCAGGACGGGACTAGCGGGCTACGAGCAGTACTTC	CASRTGLAGYEQYF
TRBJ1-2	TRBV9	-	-	TGTGCCAGCAGCGTAGGGTGGCAGGTGAACTATGGCTACACCTTC	CASSVGWQVNYGYTF
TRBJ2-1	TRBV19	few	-	TGTGCCAGTAAGGCAGGGTTGGGTGAGCAGTTCTTC	CASKAGLGEQFF
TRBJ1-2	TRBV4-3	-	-	TGCGCCAGCAGCCAAGGGGCTCGCGACGTCGGTCGCTACACCTTC	CASSQGARDVGRYTF
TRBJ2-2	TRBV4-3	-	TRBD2	TGCGCCAGCAGCCACCTCACCGGGACTACGAACACCGGGGAGCTGTTTTTT	CASSHLTGTTNTGELFF
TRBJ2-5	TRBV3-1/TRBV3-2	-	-	TGTGCCAGCAGCCCCCGCCGAGTGGAGACCCAGTACTTC	CASSPRRVETQYF
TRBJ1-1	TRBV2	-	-	TGTGCCAGCCGAATTAACATGAACACTGAAGCTTTCTTT	CASRINMNTEAFF
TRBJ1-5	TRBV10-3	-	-	TGTGCCATCAGCCGGGACAACATGAGCAATCAGCCCCAGCATTTT	CAISRDNMSNQPQHF
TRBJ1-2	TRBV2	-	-	TGTGCCAGCAGTGAAGCCAGTGGCAGGAACTATGGCTACACCTTC	CASSEASGRNYGYTF
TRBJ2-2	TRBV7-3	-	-	TGTGCCAGCAGCTTAGGACAGAACACCGGGGAGCTGTTTTTT	CASSLGQNTGELFF
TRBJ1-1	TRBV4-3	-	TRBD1	TGCGCCAGCAGCCAAGATAGGTCACAGGGGAGCACTGAAGCTTTCTTT	CASSQDRSQGSTEAFF
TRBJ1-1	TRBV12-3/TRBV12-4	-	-	TGTGCCAGCATCCTCGGAAGGGACTTGGCTTTCTTT	CASILGRDLAFF
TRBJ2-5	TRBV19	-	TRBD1	TGTGCCAGTAGGACAGGGAATGGAGAGACCCAGTACTTC	CASRTGNGETQYF
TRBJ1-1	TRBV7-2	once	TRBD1	TGTGCCAGCAGCTTAGCGGGGACAGGGTGGACTGAAGCTTTCTTT	CASSLAGTGWTEAFF
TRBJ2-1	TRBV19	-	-	TGTGCCAGTAGTTCGGCAGGGTTATACAATGAGCAGTTCTTC	CASSSAGLYNEQFF
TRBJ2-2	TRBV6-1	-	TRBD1	TGTGCCAGCAGTGACGGGACAGGCCGGGAGCTGTTTTTT	CASSDGTGRELFF
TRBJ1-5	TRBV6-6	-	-	TGTGCCAGCAGACAAGAGGTTCAGCCCCAGCATTTT	CASRQEVQPQHF
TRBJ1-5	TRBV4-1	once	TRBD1	TGCGCCAGCAGCCTCCAGCCCGACAGGGGACTTAATCAGCCCCAGCATTTT	CASSLQPDRGLNQPQHF
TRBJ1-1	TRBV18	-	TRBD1	TGTGCCAGCTCACCTAGGACAGGGGATGAAGCTTTCTTT	CASSPRTGDEAFF
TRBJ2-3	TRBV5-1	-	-	TGCGCCAGCAGCTTGGGTAGCTTCGGCACAGATACGCAGTATTTT	CASSLGSFGTDTQYF
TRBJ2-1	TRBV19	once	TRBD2	TGTGCCAGTAGTATAGCCTATCACGGGGGGGCCGGTAACAATGAGCAGTTCTTC	CASSIAYHGGAGNNEQFF
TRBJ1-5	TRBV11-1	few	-	TGTGCCAGCAGCGCAGGGATTTATCAGCCCCAGCATTTT	CASSAGIYQPQHF
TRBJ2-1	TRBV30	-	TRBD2	TGTGCCTGGAGTGTGGCGGATCTAGCGGGCCATGAGCAGTTCTTC	CAWSVADLAGHEQFF